This TCR beta chain was captured in a study of blood T cell repertoires in COVID-19. Across the study: Sources were T cells, B-cell-depleted T cells, or PBMCs; the material itself was cDNA or gDNA.

This CDR3 spans 12 amino acids. The V end was cut by 0 bases, the J end by 5 bases, with 7 bases between. Germline CDR1 is GTSNPN and CDR2 is SVGIG (reference sequence). TCRdb keeps only in-frame clones here, not all; method: immunoSEQ multiplex PCR. Of about 43,000 clones in the sample, about 80% were seen once. Sequencing input: peripheral blood. This receptor was obtained from a woman aged 60 to 75 with acute or convalescent COVID-19. This rearrangement joins TRBV30 to TRBJ1-1; D call uncertain. The CDR3 loop reads CAWSVSITEAFF. CDR3 DNA sequence: TGTGCCTGGAGTGTTTCTATAACTGAAGCTTTCTTT.